The present T cell receptor beta chain was sequenced within a study of vaccination and CD4 T cells after COVID-19. As to treatment: roughly ten-day PBMC culture with coronavirus spike peptide pools or control peptides (ViraFEST assay). An unexposed donor provided the CD4+ T cells, which were collected before the COVID-19 pandemic (2011-2018). Germline V gene sequence: CDR1 SGHKS, CDR2 YYEKEE (reference sequence). Trimming stripped 1 base from V and 0 bases from J, with 14 bases between. This CDR3 is 18 amino acids long. Worth noting for this clonotype: As yet, its antigen is unknown.

Oncomine TCR Beta short-read sequencing was applied to DNA from cultured CD4+ T cells. Via MiXCR, TCRdb re-called the PCR reads, giving one row per CDR3 protein. The sample lists 6,600 or so distinct CDR3 sequences; approximately 33% were seen once. V is TRBV5-5 and J is TRBJ1-6, with D unclear. Sequences were obtained from CD4+ T cells from blood, cultured in vitro. This TCR derives from a human donor in good health. The CDR3 reads CASSLLDGPSSYNSPLHF. CDR3 nucleotide sequence: TGTGCCAGCAGCTTGCTGGACGGTCCAAGCTCCTATAATTCACCCCTCCACTTT.